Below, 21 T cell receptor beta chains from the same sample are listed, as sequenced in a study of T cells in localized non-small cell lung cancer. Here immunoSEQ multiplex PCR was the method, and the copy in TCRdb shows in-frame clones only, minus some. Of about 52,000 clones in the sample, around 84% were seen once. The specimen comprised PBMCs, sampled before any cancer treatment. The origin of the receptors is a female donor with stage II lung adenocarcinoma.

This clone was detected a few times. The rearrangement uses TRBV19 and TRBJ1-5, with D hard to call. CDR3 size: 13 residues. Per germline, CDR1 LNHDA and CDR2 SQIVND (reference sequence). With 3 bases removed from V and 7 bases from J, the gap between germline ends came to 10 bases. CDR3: CASSMGFKQPQHF. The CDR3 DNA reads TGTGCCAGTAGTATGGGATTCAAGCAGCCCCAGCATTTT.

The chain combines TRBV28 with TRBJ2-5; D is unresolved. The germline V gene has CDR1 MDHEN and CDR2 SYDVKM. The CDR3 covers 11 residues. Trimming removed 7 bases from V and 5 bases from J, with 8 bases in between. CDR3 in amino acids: CASIEHETQYF. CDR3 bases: TGTGCCAGCATCGAACATGAGACCCAGTACTTC. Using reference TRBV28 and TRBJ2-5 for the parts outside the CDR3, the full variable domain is DVKVTQSSRYLVKRTGEKVFLECVQDMDHENMFWYRQDPGLGLRLIYFSYDVKMKEKGDIPEGYSVSREKKERFSLILESASTNQTSMYLCASIEHETQYFGPGTRLLVL.

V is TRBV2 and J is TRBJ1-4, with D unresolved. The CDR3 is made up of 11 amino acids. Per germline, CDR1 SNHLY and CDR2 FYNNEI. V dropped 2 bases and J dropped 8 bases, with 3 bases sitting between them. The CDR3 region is CASSEKEKLFF. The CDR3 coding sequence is TGTGCCAGCAGTGAAAAGGAAAAACTGTTTTTT.

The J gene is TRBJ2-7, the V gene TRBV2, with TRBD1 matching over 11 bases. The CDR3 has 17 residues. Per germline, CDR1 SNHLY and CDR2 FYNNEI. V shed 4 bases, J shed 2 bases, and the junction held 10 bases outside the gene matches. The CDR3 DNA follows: TGTGCCAGCAGTGTTGGCCCCGGGACAGGGGGTACCTACGAGCAGTACTTC. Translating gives CASSVGPGTGGTYEQYF.

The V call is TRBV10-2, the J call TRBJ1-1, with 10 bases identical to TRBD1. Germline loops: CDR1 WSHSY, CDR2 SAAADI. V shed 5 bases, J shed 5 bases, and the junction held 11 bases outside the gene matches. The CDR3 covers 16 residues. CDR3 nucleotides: TGCGCCAGCAGTTTCGAGACAGGGGGCGACGGGACTGAAGCTTTCTTT. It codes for CASSFETGGDGTEAFF.

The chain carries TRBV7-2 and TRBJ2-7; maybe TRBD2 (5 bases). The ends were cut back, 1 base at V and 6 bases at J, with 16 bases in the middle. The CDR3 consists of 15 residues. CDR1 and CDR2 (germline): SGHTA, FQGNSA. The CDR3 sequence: CASSLVDNLSGEQYF. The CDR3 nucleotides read TGTGCCAGCAGCTTAGTTGACAACCTCAGCGGCGAGCAGTACTTC.

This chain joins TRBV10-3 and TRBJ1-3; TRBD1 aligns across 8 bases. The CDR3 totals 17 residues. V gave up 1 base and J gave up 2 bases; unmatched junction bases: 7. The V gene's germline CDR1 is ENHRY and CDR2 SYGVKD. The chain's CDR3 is CAISEWRTGHTGNTIYF. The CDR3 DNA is TGTGCCATCAGTGAGTGGAGGACAGGGCACACTGGAAACACCATATATTTT.

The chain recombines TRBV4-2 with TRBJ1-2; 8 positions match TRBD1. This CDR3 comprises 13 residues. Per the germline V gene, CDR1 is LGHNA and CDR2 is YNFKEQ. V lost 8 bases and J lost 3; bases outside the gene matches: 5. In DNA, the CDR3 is TGTGCCAGCGGCTACAGGGGGGACTATGGCTACACCTTC. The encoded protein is CASGYRGDYGYTF.

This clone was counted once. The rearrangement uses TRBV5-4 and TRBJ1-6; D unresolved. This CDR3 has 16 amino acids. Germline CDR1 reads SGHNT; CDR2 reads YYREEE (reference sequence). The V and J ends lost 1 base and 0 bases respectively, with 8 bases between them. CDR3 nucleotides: TGTGCCAGCAGCTTGATCAAGAGCTCCTATAATTCACCCCTCCACTTT. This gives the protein CASSLIKSSYNSPLHF.

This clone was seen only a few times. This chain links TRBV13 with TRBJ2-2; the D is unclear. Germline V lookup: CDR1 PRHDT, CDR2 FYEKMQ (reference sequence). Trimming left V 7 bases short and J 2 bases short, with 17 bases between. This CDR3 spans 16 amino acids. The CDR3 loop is CASTFTQGKNTGELFF. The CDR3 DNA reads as TGTGCCAGCACTTTTACCCAAGGGAAAAACACCGGGGAGCTGTTTTTT.

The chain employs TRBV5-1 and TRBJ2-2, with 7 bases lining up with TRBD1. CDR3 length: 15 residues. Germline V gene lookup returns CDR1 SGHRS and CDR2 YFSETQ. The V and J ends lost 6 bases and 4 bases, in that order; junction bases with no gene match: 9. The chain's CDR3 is CASTSGAGGTGELFF. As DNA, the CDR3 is TGCGCCAGCACCTCCGGGGCAGGGGGCACCGGGGAGCTGTTTTTT.

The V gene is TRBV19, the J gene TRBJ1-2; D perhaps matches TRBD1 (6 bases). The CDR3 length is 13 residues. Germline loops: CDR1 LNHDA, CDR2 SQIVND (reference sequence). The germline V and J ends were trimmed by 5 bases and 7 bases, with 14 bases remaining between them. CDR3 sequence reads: CASSGGGVSGYTF. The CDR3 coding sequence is TGTGCCAGTAGTGGGGGGGGCGTTTCTGGCTACACCTTC.

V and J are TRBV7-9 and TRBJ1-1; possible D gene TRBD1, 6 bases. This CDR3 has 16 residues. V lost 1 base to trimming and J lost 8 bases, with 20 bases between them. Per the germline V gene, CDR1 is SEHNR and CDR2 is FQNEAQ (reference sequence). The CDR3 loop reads CASSLGNRVREEEAFF. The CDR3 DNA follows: TGTGCCAGCAGCTTAGGCAACAGGGTCCGGGAGGAAGAAGCTTTCTTT.

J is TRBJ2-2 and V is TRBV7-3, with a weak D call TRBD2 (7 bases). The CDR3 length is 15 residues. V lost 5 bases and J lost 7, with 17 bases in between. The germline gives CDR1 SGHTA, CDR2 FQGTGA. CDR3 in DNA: TGTGCCAGCAGCCCCGGGGGGCAGTCTAACGGGGAGCTGTTTTTT. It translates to CASSPGGQSNGELFF.

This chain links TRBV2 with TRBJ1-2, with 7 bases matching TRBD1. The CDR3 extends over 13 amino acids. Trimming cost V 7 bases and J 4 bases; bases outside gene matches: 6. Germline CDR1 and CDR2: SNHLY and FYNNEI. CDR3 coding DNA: TGTGCCAGCATTCCGACAGGGCCCTATGGCTACACCTTC. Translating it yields CASIPTGPYGYTF.

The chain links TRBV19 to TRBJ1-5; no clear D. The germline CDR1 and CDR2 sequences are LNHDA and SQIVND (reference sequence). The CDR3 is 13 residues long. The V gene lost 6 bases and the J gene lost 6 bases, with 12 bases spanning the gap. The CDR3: CASRGQISQPQHF. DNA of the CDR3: TGTGCCAGTAGGGGCCAGATTTCTCAGCCCCAGCATTTT.

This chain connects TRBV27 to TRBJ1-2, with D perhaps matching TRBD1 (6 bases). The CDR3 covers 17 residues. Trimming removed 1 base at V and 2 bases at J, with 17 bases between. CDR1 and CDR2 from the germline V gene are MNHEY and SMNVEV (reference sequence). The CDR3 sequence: CASSLWAGDIRNYGYTF. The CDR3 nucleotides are TGTGCCAGCAGTTTATGGGCAGGGGATATACGGAACTATGGCTACACCTTC.

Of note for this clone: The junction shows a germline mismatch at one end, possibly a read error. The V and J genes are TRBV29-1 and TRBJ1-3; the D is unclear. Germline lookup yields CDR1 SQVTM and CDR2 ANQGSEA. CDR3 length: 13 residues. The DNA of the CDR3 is TGCAGCGTTGTAGGGAGCTCTGGAGACACCATATATTTT. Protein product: CSVVGSSGDTIYF.

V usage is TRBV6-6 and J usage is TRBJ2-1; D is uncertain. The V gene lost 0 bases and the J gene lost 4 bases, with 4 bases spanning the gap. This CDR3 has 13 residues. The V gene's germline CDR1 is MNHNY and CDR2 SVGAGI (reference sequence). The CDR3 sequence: CASSYSLYNEQFF. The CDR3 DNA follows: TGTGCCAGCAGTTACTCCCTATACAATGAGCAGTTCTTC.

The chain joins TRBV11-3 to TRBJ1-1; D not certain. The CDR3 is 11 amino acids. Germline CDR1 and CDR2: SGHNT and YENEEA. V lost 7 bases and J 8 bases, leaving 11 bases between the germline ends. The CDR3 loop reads CASIFAWEAFF. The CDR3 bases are TGTGCCAGCATCTTTGCCTGGGAAGCTTTCTTT.

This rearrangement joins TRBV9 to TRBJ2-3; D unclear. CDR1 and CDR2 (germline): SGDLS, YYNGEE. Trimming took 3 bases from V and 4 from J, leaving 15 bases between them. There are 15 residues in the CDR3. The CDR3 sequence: CASSARSLYSDTQYF. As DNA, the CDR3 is TGTGCCAGCAGCGCCCGCTCCTTATACTCAGATACGCAGTATTTT.